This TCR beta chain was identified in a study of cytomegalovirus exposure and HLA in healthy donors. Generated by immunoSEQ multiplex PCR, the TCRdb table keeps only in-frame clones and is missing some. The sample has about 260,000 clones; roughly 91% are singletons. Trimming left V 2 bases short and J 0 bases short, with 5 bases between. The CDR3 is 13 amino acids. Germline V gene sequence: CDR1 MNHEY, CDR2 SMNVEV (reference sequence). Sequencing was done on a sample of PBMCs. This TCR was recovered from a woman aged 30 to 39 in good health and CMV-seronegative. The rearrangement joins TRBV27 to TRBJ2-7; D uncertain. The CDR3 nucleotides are TGTGCCAGCAGTTTACGAGCCTCCTACGAGCAGTACTTC. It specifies CASSLRASYEQYF.